Listed below are T cell receptor beta chains from one sample, sequenced in a study of blood T cells in healthy people across ages. TCRdb used MiXCR to reprocess the 5' RACE reads, holding one entry per CDR3 protein. The sample yields approximately 2,000,000 distinct CDR3 sequences, roughly two fifths seen once. Sequenced sample: blood. The origin of the receptors is a human donor in good health. Both conserved end residues are part of each CDR3. A D gene is named only where the DNA matches it firmly. Clone size is shown for a subset of rows, as once, few, many or a class of expanded clone.

>TRBV10-3|.|TRBJ1-2|.
CAISVQGIPYGHTF
TGTGCCATCAGTGTTCAGGGTATCCCTTATGGCCACACCTTC
>TRBV7-6|many|TRBJ2-5|.
CASSYPGQQETQYF
TGTGCCAGCAGCTACCCAGGACAGCAAGAGACCCAGTACTTC
>TRBV7-6|.|TRBJ1-1|.
CASSPRGPSTEAFF
TGTGCCAGCAGCCCACGGGGGCCTTCCACTGAAGCTTTCTTT
>TRBV6-6|.|TRBJ2-5|TRBD2
CASIGASGEGKTQYF
TGTGCCAGCATCGGGGCTAGCGGGGAGGGGAAGACCCAGTACTTC
>TRBV9|few|TRBJ1-2|.
CASSVEEGLEDGYTF
TGTGCCAGCAGCGTAGAAGAGGGGTTAGAAGATGGCTACACCTTC
>TRBV10-3|few|TRBJ2-1|TRBD2
CAISPGLAAREQFF
TGTGCCATCTCCCCCGGACTAGCGGCTCGAGAGCAGTTCTTC
>TRBV24-1|.|TRBJ2-1|TRBD2
CATSDWRLAGSYNEQFF
TGTGCCACCAGTGATTGGAGACTAGCGGGGTCGTACAATGAGCAGTTCTTC
>TRBV12-3/TRBV12-4|.|TRBJ2-1|.
CASSPVRGSEHEQFF
TGTGCCAGCAGTCCAGTGAGGGGAAGTGAGCATGAGCAGTTCTTC
>TRBV20-1|few|TRBJ2-1|.
CSASGGGGSSYNEQFF
TGCAGTGCTAGCGGGGGTGGGGGGTCTAGCTACAATGAGCAGTTCTTC
>TRBV12-5|few|TRBJ2-1|TRBD1
CASALGQPDGEQFF
TGTGCTAGTGCTTTGGGACAGCCCGACGGTGAGCAGTTCTTC
>TRBV3-1|.|TRBJ2-7|.
CASSLADFGSPYEQYF
TGTGCCAGCAGCCTAGCGGACTTCGGCAGCCCCTACGAGCAGTACTTC
>TRBV3-1|.|TRBJ1-2|.
CASSQDMGHYGYTF
TGTGCCAGTAGCCAAGATATGGGGCACTATGGCTACACCTTC
>TRBV12-5|.|TRBJ1-2|.
CASGLVIGANGLYGYTF
TGTGCTAGTGGTTTGGTAATTGGGGCTAACGGACTCTATGGCTACACCTTC
>TRBV20-1|.|TRBJ1-2|.
CSAIPTEPEYGYTF
TGCAGTGCTATTCCGACAGAACCGGAGTATGGCTACACCTTC
>TRBV9|many|TRBJ2-7|TRBD1
CASSVEGTASYEQYF
TGTGCCAGCAGCGTAGAGGGGACAGCCTCCTACGAGCAGTACTTC
>TRBV12-3/TRBV12-4|few|TRBJ1-2|.
CASSLGGEGYGYTF
TGTGCCAGCAGTTTAGGGGGCGAGGGCTATGGCTACACCTTC
>TRBV11-2|.|TRBJ2-1|TRBD2
CASSLSGLAGGNNEQFF
TGTGCCAGCAGCTTATCGGGACTAGCGGGGGGCAACAATGAGCAGTTCTTC
>TRBV29-1|.|TRBJ1-2|TRBD1
CSVESGTGHRSYGYTF
TGCAGCGTTGAATCCGGGACAGGGCATAGAAGCTATGGCTACACCTTC
>TRBV3-1|.|TRBJ2-3|.
CASSQTRLADTQYF
TGTGCCAGCAGCCAGACCCGGCTAGCAGATACGCAGTATTTT
>TRBV7-2|many|TRBJ2-5|.
CASSLAREKTQYF
TGTGCCAGCAGCTTAGCCAGGGAAAAGACCCAGTACTTC
>TRBV15|.|TRBJ2-3|TRBD1
CATSITGGAGTDTQYF
TGTGCCACCAGCATCACAGGGGGCGCGGGCACAGATACGCAGTATTTT
>TRBV6-5|.|TRBJ2-7|TRBD1
CASSYSGQRHYEQYF
TGTGCCAGCAGTTACTCGGGACAGCGACACTACGAGCAGTACTTC
>TRBV6-6|few|TRBJ2-1|TRBD2
CASSYSGGLGHNEQFF
TGTGCCAGCAGTTACTCGGGGGGGTTGGGCCACAATGAGCAGTTCTTC
>TRBV25-1|.|TRBJ2-6|.
CASSRTTGISGANVLTF
TGTGCCAGCAGTAGAACGACGGGTATCTCTGGGGCCAACGTCCTGACTTTC
>TRBV10-3|.|TRBJ1-1|.
CAISESGARMNTEAFF
TGTGCCATCAGTGAGTCGGGGGCGCGGATGAACACTGAAGCTTTCTTT
>TRBV28|.|TRBJ2-3|.
CASSPPGGNTDTQYF
TGTGCCAGCAGCCCCCCGGGTGGAAACACAGATACGCAGTATTTT